This T cell receptor beta chain comes out of a study of blood T cell repertoires in COVID-19. Study overall: COVID-19 samples from acute and convalescent phases originated in the United States, Italy and Spain. The cDNA or gDNA used as material had been derived from T cells, B-cell-depleted T cells, or PBMCs.

Per the authors' pipeline: Nucleated cell number was recorded as an estimate derived from reference gene primer amplification. Sequenced by immunoSEQ multiplex PCR; TCRdb stores in-frame clones only, minus some. V and J calls and clone size are those listed in that table; D and trimming were worked out from the DNA. The sample yields around 150,000 clones, about 86% seen once. This receptor was taken from a man aged 65 to 79 with acute or convalescent COVID-19. The source material was peripheral blood.

The CDR3 reads CATSRDRGEGETQYF. CDR3 DNA sequence: TGTGCCACCAGCAGAGATCGGGGTGAGGGAGAGACCCAGTACTTC. This chain links TRBV15 with TRBJ2-5; perhaps TRBD2 as D (5 bases). Trimming removed 0 bases from V and 4 bases from J, with 12 bases in between. From germline, CDR1 is LNHNV and CDR2 YYDKDF (reference sequence). The CDR3 length is 15 residues.